This TCR beta chain was found in a study of blood T cell repertoires in COVID-19. The CDR3 is made up of 11 amino acids. The germline V gene has CDR1 SGHTA and CDR2 FQGNSA. V lost 11 bases to trimming and J lost 5 bases, with 12 bases between them. Method: immunoSEQ multiplex PCR; TCRdb's copy keeps in-frame clones and lacks some. The table has approximately 150,000 clones, 80% to 90% seen once. Everyone who took part was roughly 18 to 89 years old, and they came from about two dozen US areas. Participants' own reports of clinical history determined their cohort assignment. The sample comprised PBMCs or T cells enriched from blood (not recorded which). The sequence derives from a man aged 60 to 75 who had recovered from COVID-19. This sequence joins TRBV7-2 and TRBJ1-2; D uncertain. The CDR3 loop reads CAGHTGYGYTF. In DNA form, the CDR3 reads TGTGCCGGCCACACGGGGTATGGCTACACCTTC. The full variable domain, completed using reference TRBV7-2 and TRBJ1-2, is GAGVSQSPSNKVTEKGKDVELRCDPISGHTALYWYRQSLGQGLEFLIYFQGNSAPDKSGLPSDRFSAERTGGSVSTLTIQRTQQEDSAVYLCAGHTGYGYTFGSGTRLTVV.